Listed below are T cell receptor beta chains from one sample, sequenced in a study of blood T cell repertoires in COVID-19. Only in-frame clones appear in the TCRdb table, and some are missing; sequencing was by immunoSEQ multiplex PCR. The top ten hold 7.5% to 10% of the sample, which has approximately 270,000 clones, just under 85% seen once. The sample consisted of peripheral blood. These receptor sequences come from a man aged 80 or over with acute or convalescent COVID-19. Both conserved end residues are part of each CDR3. D genes are given only for firm matches. The listing skips clone size in some rows; elsewhere it reads once, few, many or a size class.

v_call: TRBV2
clone_size: -
d_call: TRBD1
j_call: TRBJ2-3
cdr3_length: 16
cdr3_nt: TGTGCCAGCAGGAGGGGACAGGGGGCAGTGACAGATACGCAGTATTTT
cdr3_aa: CASRRGQGAVTDTQYF

v_call: TRBV29-1
clone_size: -
d_call: -
j_call: TRBJ2-5
cdr3_length: 14
cdr3_nt: TGCAGCGTTGTCTGGGGGCGGGGGTCGTTGGCCCAGTACTTC
cdr3_aa: CSVVWGRGSLAQYF

v_call: TRBV7-9
clone_size: -
d_call: TRBD1
j_call: TRBJ1-4
cdr3_length: 14
cdr3_nt: TGTGCCAGCAGCCACAGGGGGCTAAATGAAAAACTGTTTTTT
cdr3_aa: CASSHRGLNEKLFF

v_call: TRBV10-3
clone_size: -
d_call: TRBD2
j_call: TRBJ2-7
cdr3_length: 14
cdr3_nt: TGTGCCATCACCGACGGACTAGCGGGATCCGAGCAGTACTTC
cdr3_aa: CAITDGLAGSEQYF

v_call: TRBV28
clone_size: once
d_call: -
j_call: TRBJ1-5
cdr3_length: 13
cdr3_nt: TGTGCCAGCAGTTACAGGGTAGGTCAGCCCCAGCATTTT
cdr3_aa: CASSYRVGQPQHF

v_call: TRBV18
clone_size: -
d_call: TRBD2
j_call: TRBJ2-7
cdr3_length: 16
cdr3_nt: TGTGCCAGCTCACCACTAGGGACTAGCGGGAGGTACGAGCAGTACTTC
cdr3_aa: CASSPLGTSGRYEQYF

v_call: TRBV2
clone_size: -
d_call: -
j_call: TRBJ2-1
cdr3_length: 15
cdr3_nt: TGTGCCAGCAGCTTTGAGCAGGTCTCCTACAATGAGCAGTTCTTC
cdr3_aa: CASSFEQVSYNEQFF

v_call: TRBV19
clone_size: -
d_call: -
j_call: TRBJ1-6
cdr3_length: 17
cdr3_nt: TGTGCCAGTAGTACACGACATCCGGTCCCCTATAATTCACCCCTCCACTTT
cdr3_aa: CASSTRHPVPYNSPLHF

v_call: TRBV29-1
clone_size: -
d_call: -
j_call: TRBJ1-1
cdr3_length: 13
cdr3_nt: TGCAGCGTGAGGGGGGGCATGAACACTGAAGCTTTCTTT
cdr3_aa: CSVRGGMNTEAFF

v_call: TRBV5-5
clone_size: -
d_call: -
j_call: TRBJ1-5
cdr3_length: 15
cdr3_nt: TGTGCCAGCAGCTCCGGTGGCGGGGTGCAACAGCCCCAGCATTTT
cdr3_aa: CASSSGGGVQQPQHF

v_call: TRBV2
clone_size: -
d_call: -
j_call: TRBJ2-3
cdr3_length: 15
cdr3_nt: TGTGCCAGGAGCGGTGTCGGGGGAATCACAGATACGCAGTATTTT
cdr3_aa: CARSGVGGITDTQYF

v_call: TRBV24-1
clone_size: few
d_call: -
j_call: TRBJ1-5
cdr3_length: 17
cdr3_nt: TGTGCCACCAGTGATTCCTCCCTCCGGGGAGGCGGTCAGCCCCAGCATTTT
cdr3_aa: CATSDSSLRGGGQPQHF

v_call: TRBV19
clone_size: -
d_call: -
j_call: TRBJ1-2
cdr3_length: 15
cdr3_nt: TGTGCCAGTAGCCTCACTCCCCTCCAGGGGACGGGCTACACCTTC
cdr3_aa: CASSLTPLQGTGYTF

v_call: TRBV10-2
clone_size: -
d_call: TRBD2
j_call: TRBJ2-5
cdr3_length: 14
cdr3_nt: TGCGCCAGCAGTGGGACTAGCGGGGGGGAGACCCAGTACTTC
cdr3_aa: CASSGTSGGETQYF

v_call: TRBV7-2
clone_size: -
d_call: -
j_call: TRBJ2-7
cdr3_length: 14
cdr3_nt: TGTGCCAGCAGCCGCGTCCTAGCTCGGAACGAGCAGTACTTC
cdr3_aa: CASSRVLARNEQYF

v_call: TRBV6-5
clone_size: few
d_call: TRBD1
j_call: TRBJ1-1
cdr3_length: 15
cdr3_nt: TGTGCCAGCAGACCCCGGGACAGAATGAACACTGAAGCTTTCTTT
cdr3_aa: CASRPRDRMNTEAFF

v_call: TRBV4-1
clone_size: once
d_call: -
j_call: TRBJ1-2
cdr3_length: 16
cdr3_nt: TGCGCCAGCAGCCAAGATGTACAGGGTAGGGGCTATGGCTACACCTTC
cdr3_aa: CASSQDVQGRGYGYTF

v_call: TRBV2
clone_size: -
d_call: -
j_call: TRBJ1-1
cdr3_length: 12
cdr3_nt: TGTGCCAGCACAGTAGGGGGCACTGAAGCTTTCTTT
cdr3_aa: CASTVGGTEAFF

v_call: TRBV24-1
clone_size: -
d_call: -
j_call: TRBJ2-5
cdr3_length: 17
cdr3_nt: TGTGCCACCAGTACGGCCGGGTCCCCAGGAGGTGGAGAGACCCAGTACTTC
cdr3_aa: CATSTAGSPGGGETQYF

v_call: TRBV24-1
clone_size: -
d_call: TRBD1
j_call: TRBJ1-2
cdr3_length: 16
cdr3_nt: TGTGCCACCAGTGATACAACAGGGGCGGGAAACTATGGCTACACCTTC
cdr3_aa: CATSDTTGAGNYGYTF

v_call: TRBV25-1
clone_size: -
d_call: -
j_call: TRBJ1-2
cdr3_length: 17
cdr3_nt: TGTGCCAGCAGTGACTCCGGGTCCTCCGGGGTTAACTATGGCTACACCTTC
cdr3_aa: CASSDSGSSGVNYGYTF

v_call: TRBV24-1
clone_size: -
d_call: -
j_call: TRBJ2-6
cdr3_length: 13
cdr3_nt: TGTGCCATCAGGGCCTCTGGGGCCAACGTCCTGACTTTC
cdr3_aa: CAIRASGANVLTF

v_call: TRBV6-5
clone_size: -
d_call: TRBD1
j_call: TRBJ2-5
cdr3_length: 15
cdr3_nt: TGTGCCAGCAACCGGGGTACAGGGGGCCAAGAGACCCAGTACTTC
cdr3_aa: CASNRGTGGQETQYF

v_call: TRBV30
clone_size: -
d_call: -
j_call: TRBJ2-2
cdr3_length: 15
cdr3_nt: TGTGCCTGGAGTCCCCCAGGGTGGAACACCGGGGAGCTGTTTTTT
cdr3_aa: CAWSPPGWNTGELFF

v_call: TRBV2
clone_size: few
d_call: TRBD1
j_call: TRBJ1-1
cdr3_length: 14
cdr3_nt: TGTGCCAGCACCCTCCAGGGGGCGACCACTGAAGCTTTCTTT
cdr3_aa: CASTLQGATTEAFF

v_call: TRBV2
clone_size: -
d_call: -
j_call: TRBJ2-5
cdr3_length: 11
cdr3_nt: TGTGCCAGCAGTCCGGAGGAGACCCAGTACTTC
cdr3_aa: CASSPEETQYF

v_call: TRBV7-2
clone_size: -
d_call: TRBD2
j_call: TRBJ2-7
cdr3_length: 17
cdr3_nt: TGTGCCAGCGGCCGCCTAATCAGCGGGAGGGGCCCCTACGAGCAGTACTTC
cdr3_aa: CASGRLISGRGPYEQYF

v_call: TRBV12-3/TRBV12-4
clone_size: -
d_call: TRBD2
j_call: TRBJ2-1
cdr3_length: 12
cdr3_nt: TGTGCCAGCAGCCCCGGACTAGGGACGGAGTTCTTC
cdr3_aa: CASSPGLGTEFF